The 15 T cell receptor beta chains listed next were all sequenced from one sample in a study of blood T cell repertoires in COVID-19. Some clones are missing from TCRdb's copy, which holds only in-frame ones; the method was immunoSEQ multiplex PCR. Of about 100,000 clones listed, about 91% are singletons. Sequencing used peripheral blood. The receptors stem from a man between 50 and 59 years old with acute or convalescent COVID-19.

The chain has TRBV28 and TRBJ1-2, with TRBD1 matching 7 bases. CDR1 is MDHEN and CDR2 is SYDVKM in the germline V gene. The trim removed 1 base at V and 4 bases at J, leaving 12 bases unmatched. The CDR3 extends over 17 amino acids. CDR3 nucleotide sequence: TGTGCCAGCAGTTTATTGGCAGGGGGGTCAACCTTCTATGGCTACACCTTC. Amino acids: CASSLLAGGSTFYGYTF.

The V and J genes are TRBV5-1 and TRBJ2-1; tentatively, D is TRBD1 (6 bases). Germline assignment: CDR1 SGHRS and CDR2 YFSETQ. The CDR3 length is 15 residues. V lost 3 bases to trimming and J lost 5 bases, with 15 bases between them. The CDR3 spells CASSYTGSWDNEQFF. As DNA, the CDR3 is TGCGCCAGCAGCTATACAGGGTCTTGGGACAATGAGCAGTTCTTC.

This chain joins TRBV5-1 and TRBJ1-4; the D is unclear. V lost 4 bases and J lost 2, with 9 bases in between. CDR3 length: 14 amino acids. CDR1 and CDR2 (germline): SGHRS, YFSETQ. Written as DNA, the CDR3 is TGCGCCAGCAGCCGCTCGGGTACTAATGAAAAACTGTTTTTT. Translating gives CASSRSGTNEKLFF.

V gene TRBV29-1 combines with J gene TRBJ2-1, with 9 bases identical to TRBD2. V shed 6 bases and J 4 bases; nucleotides not matched to a gene: 7. CDR3 length: 14 amino acids. Germline lookup yields CDR1 SQVTM and CDR2 ANQGSEA. The CDR3 region is CSVAGGGGYNEQFF. CDR3 coding DNA: TGCAGCGTCGCGGGCGGGGGGGGATACAATGAGCAGTTCTTC.

The chain combines TRBV10-3 with TRBJ1-5; D might be TRBD1 (5 bases). This CDR3 is built from 16 residues. V lost 0 bases to trimming and J lost 6 bases, with 15 bases between them. Germline V gene data show CDR1 as ENHRY and CDR2 as SYGVKD. CDR3 region: CAISESTGEVGQPQHF. DNA of the CDR3: TGTGCCATCAGTGAGTCAACGGGGGAAGTAGGTCAGCCCCAGCATTTT.

This clone has only one observation. The chain combines TRBV5-1 with TRBJ1-2, with 8 bases lining up with TRBD1. V lost 5 bases and J lost 5; bases outside the gene matches: 8. Looked up from germline, CDR1 is SGHRS and CDR2 is YFSETQ. This CDR3 is built from 14 residues. The CDR3 loop reads CASRRTGTLYGYTF. CDR3 bases: TGCGCCAGCAGACGGACAGGGACGCTATATGGCTACACCTTC.

V gene TRBV7-2 combines with J gene TRBJ2-2, with 8 nucleotides matching TRBD2. This CDR3 has 15 amino acids. Germline CDR1 reads SGHTA; CDR2 reads FQGNSA. V shed 5 bases, J shed 4 bases, and the junction held 6 bases outside the gene matches. The CDR3 protein is CASSIRRGGTGELFF. CDR3 nucleotides: TGTGCCAGCAGCATCCGTCGGGGGGGCACCGGGGAGCTGTTTTTT.

V usage is TRBV6-5 and J usage is TRBJ2-7; TRBD2 might be the D (5 bases). The CDR3 consists of 12 residues. Germline CDR1 and CDR2: MNHEY and SVGAGI. The V and J ends lost 6 bases and 5 bases respectively, with 11 bases between them. The CDR3 DNA sequence: TGTGCCAGCAGATTAGGGCGGGACGAGCAGTACTTC. As protein: CASRLGRDEQYF.

The rearrangement joins TRBV12-5 to TRBJ2-5, with a tentative D call TRBD1 (6 bases). Looked up from germline, CDR1 is LGHNT and CDR2 is FRNRAP. Trimming left V 7 bases short and J 4 bases short, with 13 bases between. The length of the CDR3 is 13 residues. As DNA, the CDR3 is TGTGCTAGTGACGGCAGGGGTTTAGAGACCCAGTACTTC. It codes for CASDGRGLETQYF.

This chain joins TRBV5-4 and TRBJ1-1; weak D call: TRBD1 (5 bases). Germline assignment: CDR1 SGHNT and CDR2 YYREEE (reference sequence). Between the trimmed V and J ends, which lost 4 bases and 5 bases, there was a span of 18 bases. There are 15 residues in the CDR3. This CDR3 is CASSPPNRQGTEAFF. CDR3 nucleotides: TGTGCCAGCAGCCCCCCCAACAGGCAGGGAACTGAAGCTTTCTTT. Full variable domain (outside the CDR3, taken from reference TRBV5-4 and TRBJ1-1): ETGVTQSPTHLIKTRGQQVTLRCSSQSGHNTVSWYQQALGQGPQFIFQYYREEENGRGNFPPRFSGLQFPNYSSELNVNALELDDSALYLCASSPPNRQGTEAFFGQGTRLTVV.

CDR3 DNA sequence: TGCAGCGTTGCCCAGGGGACCAATCAGCCCCAGCATTTT. It codes for CSVAQGTNQPQHF. The rearrangement links TRBV29-1 to TRBJ1-5, with D possibly being TRBD1 (6 bases). CDR3 size: 13 residues. V shed 4 bases and J shed 3 bases, with 10 bases lying between them. In germline, CDR1 is SQVTM, CDR2 ANQGSEA.

This clone was seen only once. The chain links TRBV18 to TRBJ1-1; D ambiguous. V was clipped by 0 bases and J by 3 bases, with 14 bases between them. CDR1 KGHSH and CDR2 LQKENI come from the germline V gene. This CDR3 region has 16 residues. The CDR3: CASSPPFPGKDTEAFF. CDR3 DNA: TGTGCCAGCTCACCACCATTCCCGGGTAAAGACACTGAAGCTTTCTTT.

This sequence joins TRBV11-3 and TRBJ1-1; the D gene is possibly TRBD1 (5 bases). CDR1 SGHNT and CDR2 YENEEA come from the germline V gene. With 5 bases removed from V and 5 bases from J, the gap between germline ends came to 15 bases. CDR3 length: 14 amino acids. In nucleotides, the CDR3 is TGTGCCAGCAGCCTGACCGGGGGGGTGACTGAAGCTTTCTTT. Translating it yields CASSLTGGVTEAFF.

This clone showed up just once. The rearrangement links TRBV5-1 to TRBJ2-2, with D possibly TRBD2 on 6 matching bases. The germline V gene has CDR1 SGHRS and CDR2 YFSETQ. The V and J ends lost 5 bases and 0 bases respectively, with 8 bases between them. The CDR3 length is 14 residues. The DNA of the CDR3 is TGCGCCAGCAGTCGGGGGACGAACACCGGGGAGCTGTTTTTT. This sequence encodes CASSRGTNTGELFF.

The rearrangement joins TRBV10-2 to TRBJ1-6, with D tentatively TRBD1 (5 bases). The CDR3 has 16 residues. The germline CDR1 and CDR2 sequences are WSHSY and SAAADI. The germline V and J ends were trimmed by 4 bases and 7 bases, with 17 bases remaining between them. CDR3 sequence (DNA): TGCGCCAGCAGTGCACAAACCCCCGCAGGGAATTCACCCCTCCACTTT. As protein: CASSAQTPAGNSPLHF.